The entry below gives a single T cell receptor (beta chain) sequence along with its context. Its antigen is not known. Beta-chain TCR CDR3 regions were amplified from RNA transcripts. HTBI primers primed a first-round RT-PCR, and a second-round multiplex PCR followed. TCRdb itself ran the multiplex PCR reads through MiXCR, one entry per CDR3 protein. The data show over 650,000 distinct CDR3 sequences, over 40% seen once. This CDR3 is 13 amino acids long. The germline gives CDR1 GTSNPN, CDR2 SVGIG (reference sequence). The germline V and J ends were trimmed by 2 bases and 10 bases, with 17 bases remaining between them. This specimen belongs to a study of Graves' ophthalmopathy and Graves' hyperthyroidism. Study-wide results and limits: A classifier, a 13-signature model, separated ophthalmopathy from stable hyperthyroidism with approximately 88% sensitivity and around 83% specificity.

Disease in donors with ophthalmopathy had moderate-to-severe activity, CAS ≥3, NOSPECS ≥4 and under 3 months' duration. No donor had other autoimmune disease, uncontrolled infection, pregnancy or lactation. Orbital computed tomography, thyroid ultrasound, TRAb, serum thyroxine and clinical symptoms formed the basis of diagnosis. This sequence originates from an adult man with Graves' ophthalmopathy. The chain uses TRBV30 and TRBJ1-1, with D possibly being TRBD1 (6 bases). The sample comprised peripheral blood. CDR3 sequence reads: CAWSQTGRQGAFF. CDR3 DNA sequence: TGTGCCTGGAGTCAGACAGGACGCCAGGGAGCTTTCTTT.